Each of the 9 T cell receptor beta chains below was sequenced from the same sample in a study of control samples from healthy donors and cancer patients. Clones were read by immunoSEQ multiplex PCR, and TCRdb kept only the in-frame ones, dropping some. The sample includes about 220,000 clones, about 95% of them seen just once. Sequenced input: blood. The receptors come from a man over 45 in good health.

Here the CDR3 reads CASSQTGANVLTF. The DNA for the CDR3 is TGTGCCAGTAGCCAGACTGGGGCCAACGTCCTGACTTTC. This chain connects TRBV19 to TRBJ2-6; D unresolved. Trimming left V 6 bases short and J 2 bases short, with 5 bases between. The length of the CDR3 is 13 residues. The germline V gene encodes CDR1 LNHDA and CDR2 SQIVND (reference sequence).

As DNA, the CDR3 is TGTGCCATCAGTGCTCGGGGATTGAATGAAAAACTGTTTTTT. Amino acids: CAISARGLNEKLFF. The rearrangement uses TRBV10-3 and TRBJ1-4, with D unresolved. This CDR3 comprises 14 residues. V was trimmed by 4 bases and J by 5 bases, leaving 11 bases between them. CDR1 and CDR2 (germline): ENHRY, SYGVKD.

The chain uses TRBV6-5 and TRBJ1-5, with a weak D call TRBD1 (6 bases). CDR3 size: 15 residues. Germline loops: CDR1 MNHEY, CDR2 SVGAGI. V was shortened by 8 bases and J by 7 bases, with 21 bases between the two germline ends. The CDR3 loop reads CASRLEGVPRQPQHF. DNA of the CDR3: TGTGCCAGCCGCCTGGAGGGGGTCCCGAGGCAGCCCCAGCATTTT.

This clone was seen once. This chain uses TRBV5-1 with TRBJ1-1, with D maybe TRBD1 (6 bases). CDR1 is SGHRS and CDR2 is YFSETQ in the germline V gene. V was trimmed by 5 bases and J by 5 bases, leaving 13 bases between them. This CDR3 spans 13 amino acids. In DNA, the CDR3 is TGCGCCAGCAGAGGACAGTTCAGGACTGAAGCTTTCTTT. Translation gives CASRGQFRTEAFF. Complete variable domain (other parts from reference TRBV5-1 and TRBJ1-1): KAGVTQTPRYLIKTRGQQVTLSCSPISGHRSVSWYQQTPGQGLQFLFEYFSETQRNKGNFPGRFSGRQFSNSRSEMNVSTLELGDSALYLCASRGQFRTEAFFGQGTRLTVV.

The chain recombines TRBV30 with TRBJ1-5; D perhaps matches TRBD1 (5 bases). V shed 5 bases and J shed 4 bases, with 15 bases lying between them. CDR3 length equals 14 residues. The V gene's germline CDR1 is GTSNPN and CDR2 SVGIG (reference sequence). This CDR3 reads CAWDRGDGNQPQHF. The CDR3 DNA is TGTGCCTGGGATCGAGGGGACGGAAATCAGCCCCAGCATTTT.

V usage is TRBV4-3 and J usage is TRBJ1-1; D is unresolved. The CDR3 is made up of 14 amino acids. The V gene lost 2 bases and the J gene lost 0 bases, with 7 bases spanning the gap. Germline V gene data show CDR1 as LGHNA and CDR2 as YSLEER. This CDR3 reads CASSQQILNTEAFF. CDR3 sequence (DNA): TGCGCCAGCAGCCAACAAATCTTGAACACTGAAGCTTTCTTT.

With regard to this clone: The sample holds other DNA sequences that translate to the same CDR3. The CDR3 sequence is CASSPPTGNTEAFF. The CDR3 DNA reads TGTGCCAGCTCACCCCCGACAGGGAACACTGAAGCTTTCTTT. The rearrangement uses TRBV18 and TRBJ1-1, with D perhaps TRBD1 (6 bases). The CDR3 sequence is 14 residues long. V lost 3 bases and J lost 1, with 9 bases in between. Per germline, CDR1 KGHSH and CDR2 LQKENI.

This chain connects TRBV9 to TRBJ1-6; D uncertain. Germline CDR1 is SGDLS and CDR2 is YYNGEE. Between the trimmed V and J ends, which lost 2 bases and 0 bases, there was a span of 6 bases. The CDR3 runs to 15 residues. CDR3 coding DNA: TGTGCCAGCAGCGTTTCTAGCTCCTATAATTCACCCCTCCACTTT. Translation gives CASSVSSSYNSPLHF. The variable domain in full, completed from reference TRBV9 and TRBJ1-6, reads DSGVTQTPKHLITATGQRVTLRCSPRSGDLSVYWYQQSLDQGLQFLIQYYNGEERAKGNILERFSAQQFPDLHSELNLSSLELGDSALYFCASSVSSSYNSPLHFGNGTRLTVT.

This sequence joins TRBV19 and TRBJ2-1, with 7 bases that match TRBD2. Germline CDR1 reads LNHDA; CDR2 reads SQIVND (reference sequence). The CDR3 extends over 14 amino acids. V gave up 4 bases and J gave up 3 bases; unmatched junction bases: 3. CDR3 protein: CASSTGLDYNEQFF. CDR3 coding DNA: TGTGCCAGTAGTACTGGACTAGACTACAATGAGCAGTTCTTC.